This passage covers 21 T cell receptor beta chains from one sample sequenced in a study of T cells after yellow fever vaccination (dated by TCRdb to between 2017 and 2020). Library preparation was by 5' RACE. The reads were generated on an Illumina HiSeq 2500. Using fastp trimming at Q25 and MiXCR clonotype assembly, TCRdb reanalyzed the public sequencing data and kept in-frame beta chains. Identical CDR3 proteins give one entry, which carries the most common genes and DNA. This sample is represented by hundreds of thousands of distinct CDR3 sequences; about a fifth of them were singletons. The ten largest clones take up 15% to 20% of the sample. Reading the label with the study, this specimen's treatment or condition is: live attenuated yellow fever vaccine strain. Sequenced material: PBMCs, taken around 3 weeks after the first yellow fever vaccination. The origin of the receptors is a man aged 18-30 years who received the YFV17D yellow fever vaccine.

This clonotype has more than one count but fewer than ten. V usage is TRBV12-3 or TRBV12-4 and J usage is TRBJ1-5; 9 bases line up with TRBD1. With V trimmed by 6 bases and J by 3 bases, 15 bases remained unmatched. The CDR3 length is 18 residues. CDR3 region: CASRSGTGKGVDNQPQHF. The CDR3 nucleotides read TGTGCCAGCAGATCCGGGACAGGGAAAGGAGTAGACAATCAGCCCCAGCATTTT.

This clonotype came up many times. The gene calls are TRBV7-2 and TRBJ2-5, with TRBD2 identical over 10 bases. V trimming: 4 bases; J trimming: 4 bases; junction bases outside the gene matches: 3. Germline-derived CDR1 and CDR2 are SGHTA and FQGNSA. The CDR3 covers 14 residues. Written as DNA, the CDR3 is TGTGCCAGCAGCTCGGGACTAGCGTTAGAGACCCAGTACTTC. Translated: CASSSGLALETQYF. Drawing the rest from reference TRBV7-2 and TRBJ2-5, the complete variable domain is GAGVSQSPSNKVTEKGKDVELRCDPISGHTALYWYRQSLGQGLEFLIYFQGNSAPDKSGLPSDRFSAERTGGSVSTLTIQRTQQEDSAVYLCASSSGLALETQYFGPGTRLLVL.

This clonotype was seen many times. The V call is TRBV5-6, the J call TRBJ2-7; D is perhaps TRBD1 (6 bases). The CDR3 runs to 12 residues. CDR1 is SGHDT and CDR2 is YYEEEE in the germline V gene. V shed 4 bases and J shed 4 bases, with 9 bases lying between them. CDR3 coding DNA: TGTGCCAGCAGCGCAGGGGAGTACGAGCAGTACGTC. Translating it yields CASSAGEYEQYV.

A few counts support this clonotype. The gene calls are TRBV19 and TRBJ1-3, with unresolved D. The CDR3 runs 13 residues. Germline values: CDR1 LNHDA, CDR2 SQIVND (reference sequence). Trimming left V 9 bases short and J 4 bases short, with 13 bases between. CDR3 loop: CASRAGPGNTIYF. CDR3 bases: TGTGCCAGCAGAGCCGGGCCCGGAAACACCATATATTTT. Filled out from reference TRBV19 and TRBJ1-3, the complete variable domain reads DGGITQSPKYLFRKEGQNVTLSCEQNLNHDAMYWYRQDPGQGLRLIYYSQIVNDFQKGDIAEGYSVSREKKESFPLTVTSAQKNPTAFYLCASRAGPGNTIYFGEGSWLTVV.

This sequence joins TRBV30 and TRBJ1-1; D unresolved. Germline CDR1 is GTSNPN and CDR2 is SVGIG (reference sequence). Trimming shortened V by 5 bases and J by 10 bases, and 17 bases separated the two germline ends. The CDR3 totals 12 residues. In DNA, the CDR3 is TGTGCCTGGGGGAGGCCAACCTCGGGAGCTTTCTTT. Encoded protein: CAWGRPTSGAFF.

V is TRBV10-3 and J is TRBJ2-7; D remains ambiguous. The CDR3 spans 16 residues. Germline values: CDR1 ENHRY, CDR2 SYGVKD. V was trimmed by 0 bases and J by 3 bases, leaving 15 bases between them. CDR3: CAISESGPLSYYEQYF. The CDR3 DNA is TGTGCCATCAGTGAGTCGGGCCCCCTATCTTACTACGAGCAGTACTTC.

This clonotype showed up just a few times. CDR3 nucleotide sequence: TGTGCCAGCAGTTACCGGGGCCGGTCCTATGGCTACACCTTC. It codes for CASSYRGRSYGYTF. The chain recombines TRBV6-2 or TRBV6-3 with TRBJ1-2, with D possibly TRBD1 on 5 matching bases. Looked up from germline, CDR1 is MNHEY and CDR2 is SVGEGT. The CDR3 runs 14 residues. Deletions cut 2 bases from V and 4 bases from J, with 11 bases between.

The rearrangement joins TRBV4-3 to TRBJ2-1; D is unclear. The germline V gene encodes CDR1 LGHNA and CDR2 YSLEER. The CDR3 contains 15 residues. V was shortened by 6 bases and J by 0 bases, with 12 bases between the two germline ends. The CDR3: CASRHDSSSYNEQFF. In nucleotides, the CDR3 is TGCGCCAGCAGACACGATTCTAGCTCCTACAATGAGCAGTTCTTC.

This clonotype showed up just a few times. J is TRBJ1-5 and V is TRBV5-5; D is unclear. Germline lookup yields CDR1 SGHKS and CDR2 YYEKEE (reference sequence). Trimming pared 1 base from V and 0 bases from J, leaving 8 bases between. The CDR3 covers 15 residues. CDR3 residues: CASSLYRNSNQPQHF. CDR3 in DNA: TGTGCCAGCAGCTTGTATCGGAATAGCAATCAGCCCCAGCATTTT.

The genes are TRBV7-9 and TRBJ2-1; TRBD1 or TRBD2 may be the D gene (6 bases each). This CDR3 contains 15 residues. Trimming cost V 5 bases and J 7 bases, with 18 bases left between them. Germline V gene lookup returns CDR1 SEHNR and CDR2 FQNEAQ (reference sequence). CDR3 nucleotide sequence: TGTGCCAGCAGCATTGGGGGGCCCCAACCTAATGAGCAGTTCTTC. It codes for CASSIGGPQPNEQFF. The full variable domain, completed using reference TRBV7-9 and TRBJ2-1, is DTGVSQNPRHKITKRGQNVTFRCDPISEHNRLYWYRQTLGQGPEFLTYFQNEAQLEKSRLLSDRFSAERPKGSFSTLEIQRTEQGDSAMYLCASSIGGPQPNEQFFGPGTRLTVL.

This clonotype occurred many times. V and J are TRBV7-2 and TRBJ2-1; the D is unclear. Trimming shortened V by 1 base and J by 8 bases, and 12 bases separated the two germline ends. Germline CDR1 and CDR2: SGHTA and FQGNSA. This CDR3 region has 14 residues. The CDR3 DNA reads TGTGCCAGCAGCTTAGGATTTGGCTTGGATGAGCAGTTCTTC. The encoded protein is CASSLGFGLDEQFF.

The sample holds one count of this clonotype. The chain uses TRBV4-2 and TRBJ1-4, with D possibly being TRBD1 (5 bases). Deletions cut 6 bases from V and 3 bases from J, with 14 bases between. Germline V lookup: CDR1 LGHNA, CDR2 YNFKEQ. CDR3 length: 15 residues. As DNA, the CDR3 is TGTGCCAGCAGACTAGGGGACGGACCTAATGAAAAACTGTTTTTT. Translation: CASRLGDGPNEKLFF.

The chain carries TRBV10-3 and TRBJ2-1; D may be TRBD1 or TRBD2 (5 bases each). CDR1 ENHRY and CDR2 SYGVKD come from the germline V gene. V was trimmed by 5 bases and J by 5 bases, leaving 13 bases between them. The CDR3 length is 14 residues. CDR3 loop: CAISTPGPDNEQFF. DNA of the CDR3: TGTGCCATCAGTACACCGGGACCCGACAATGAGCAGTTCTTC.

This clonotype appeared a few times. This chain connects TRBV28 to TRBJ2-7, with D possibly being TRBD2 (6 bases). Germline-derived CDR1 and CDR2 are MDHEN and SYDVKM. The V end was cut by 1 base, the J end by 5 bases, with 27 bases between. CDR3 size: 19 residues. CDR3 residues: CASSLSGRGSGFRSNEQYV. CDR3 bases: TGTGCCAGCAGTTTATCCGGCCGGGGGTCCGGATTTAGATCGAACGAGCAGTACGTC.

This clonotype was observed a few times. This chain joins TRBV20-1 and TRBJ2-7; 10 positions agree with TRBD2. Looked up from germline, CDR1 is DFQATT and CDR2 is SNEGSKA (reference sequence). The CDR3 runs to 15 residues. The V gene end was trimmed by 2 bases and the J gene end by 0 bases; junction bases not matched to a gene: 4. CDR3 sequence: CSARKAGGDSYEQYV. The CDR3 DNA reads TGCAGTGCTAGAAAAGCGGGGGGGGACTCCTACGAGCAGTACGTC.

This chain links TRBV7-3 with TRBJ2-5, with 15 nucleotides matching TRBD2. V trimming: 5 bases; J trimming: 3 bases; junction bases outside the gene matches: 7. This CDR3 spans 17 amino acids. CDR1 is SGHTA and CDR2 is FQGTGA in the germline V gene. The CDR3 spells CASSQGLAGGFKETQYF. The CDR3 nucleotides are TGTGCCAGCAGCCAAGGACTAGCGGGGGGGTTCAAAGAGACCCAGTACTTC.

The rearrangement uses TRBV5-1 and TRBJ1-1; TRBD1 aligns across 9 bases. V gave up 6 bases and J gave up 7 bases; unmatched junction bases: 10. There are 14 residues in the CDR3. Per germline, CDR1 SGHRS and CDR2 YFSETQ. The DNA for the CDR3 is TGCGCCAGCACCTTTGGACAGGGGACGGGTGAAGCTTTCTTT. Its protein is CASTFGQGTGEAFF.

The V and J genes are TRBV27 and TRBJ2-4; 9 nucleotides line up with TRBD2. Germline loops: CDR1 MNHEY, CDR2 SMNVEV (reference sequence). This CDR3 comprises 17 residues. Losses at the gene ends were 6 bases for V and 0 bases for J; bases not matched to a gene: 9. The DNA for the CDR3 is TGTGCCAGCAGCCCCCGGGCGGGGGGGCTAGCCAAAAACATTCAGTACTTC. Its translation is CASSPRAGGLAKNIQYF.

This clonotype has only a few counts. The gene calls are TRBV20-1 and TRBJ2-3, with 10 bases matching TRBD2. Germline CDR1 and CDR2: DFQATT and SNEGSKA (reference sequence). With 6 bases clipped from V and 2 bases from J, the junction kept 5 bases outside the gene matches. The CDR3 is made up of 14 amino acids. CDR3 sequence: CSAKRGGFTDTQYF. CDR3 DNA sequence: TGCAGTGCCAAGCGGGGGGGATTCACAGATACGCAGTATTTT.

This clonotype was seen a handful of times. The chain recombines TRBV29-1 with TRBJ2-3, with D maybe TRBD1 (7 bases). The CDR3 spans 16 residues. From germline, CDR1 is SQVTM and CDR2 ANQGSEA. V lost 4 bases to trimming and J lost 0 bases, with 17 bases between them. The CDR3 here is CSVAGGRISSTDTQYF. In DNA form, the CDR3 reads TGCAGCGTTGCAGGGGGGCGGATTTCTAGCACAGATACGCAGTATTTT.

This clonotype has at least ten counts. The rearrangement uses TRBV11-2 and TRBJ2-3; 8 bases are a match to TRBD2. CDR1 and CDR2 (germline): SGHAT, FQNNGV. The junction had 1 base not matched to a gene; V was cut back by 4 bases and J by 1 base. CDR3 length: 14 residues. CDR3 sequence (DNA): TGTGCCAGCAGCTCACTAGCGGGCACAGATACGCAGTATTTT. It specifies CASSSLAGTDTQYF.